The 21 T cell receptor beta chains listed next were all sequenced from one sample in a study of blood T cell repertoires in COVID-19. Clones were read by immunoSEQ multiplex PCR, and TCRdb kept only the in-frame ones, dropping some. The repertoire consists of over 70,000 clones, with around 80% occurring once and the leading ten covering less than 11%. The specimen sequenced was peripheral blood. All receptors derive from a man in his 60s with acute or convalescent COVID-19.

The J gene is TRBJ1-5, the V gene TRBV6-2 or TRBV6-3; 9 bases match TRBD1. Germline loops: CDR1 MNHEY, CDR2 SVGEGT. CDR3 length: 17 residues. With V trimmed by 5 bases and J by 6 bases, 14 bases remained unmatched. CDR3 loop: CASSGTNRGLMVQPQHF. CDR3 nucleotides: TGTGCCAGCAGTGGAACCAACAGGGGGCTGATGGTTCAGCCCCAGCATTTT.

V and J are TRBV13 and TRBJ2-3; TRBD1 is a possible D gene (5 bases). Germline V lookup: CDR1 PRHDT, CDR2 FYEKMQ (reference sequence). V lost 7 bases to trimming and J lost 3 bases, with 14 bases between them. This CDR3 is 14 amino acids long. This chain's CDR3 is CASKERQTTDTQYF. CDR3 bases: TGTGCCAGCAAGGAGAGACAGACGACAGATACGCAGTATTTT.

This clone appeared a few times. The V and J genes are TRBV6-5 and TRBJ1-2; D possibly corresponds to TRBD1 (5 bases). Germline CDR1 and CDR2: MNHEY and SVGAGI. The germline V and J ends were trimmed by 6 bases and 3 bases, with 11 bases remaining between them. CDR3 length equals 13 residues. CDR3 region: CASRIRVDYGYTF. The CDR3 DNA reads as TGTGCCAGCAGGATCAGGGTGGACTATGGCTACACCTTC.

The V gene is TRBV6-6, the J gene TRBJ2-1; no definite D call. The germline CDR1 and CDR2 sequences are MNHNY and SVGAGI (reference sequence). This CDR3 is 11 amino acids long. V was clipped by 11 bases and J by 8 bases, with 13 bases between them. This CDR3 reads CAGSTSDEQFF. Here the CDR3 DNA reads TGTGCCGGTTCGACTTCGGATGAGCAGTTCTTC.

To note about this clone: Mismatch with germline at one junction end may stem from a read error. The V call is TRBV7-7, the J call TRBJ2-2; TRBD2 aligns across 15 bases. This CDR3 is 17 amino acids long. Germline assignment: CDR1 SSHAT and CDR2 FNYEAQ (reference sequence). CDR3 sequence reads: CASSLAGLAGGSGELFF. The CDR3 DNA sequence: TGTGCTAGCAGCTTGGCCGGACTAGCGGGAGGGTCCGGGGAGCTGTTTTTT.

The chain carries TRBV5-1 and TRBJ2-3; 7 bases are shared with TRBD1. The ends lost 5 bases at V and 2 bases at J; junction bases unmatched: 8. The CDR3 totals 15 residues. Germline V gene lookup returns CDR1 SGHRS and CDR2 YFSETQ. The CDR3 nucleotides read TGCGCCAGCAGTCTAGCAGGGGGAACCACAGATACGCAGTATTTT. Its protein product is CASSLAGGTTDTQYF.

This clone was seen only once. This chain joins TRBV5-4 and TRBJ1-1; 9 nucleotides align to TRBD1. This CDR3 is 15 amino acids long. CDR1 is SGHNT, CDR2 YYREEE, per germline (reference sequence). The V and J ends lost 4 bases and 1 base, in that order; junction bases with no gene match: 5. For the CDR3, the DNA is TGTGCCAGCAGCGGGGGGGGACAGGGGAACACTGAAGCTTTCTTT. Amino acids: CASSGGGQGNTEAFF.

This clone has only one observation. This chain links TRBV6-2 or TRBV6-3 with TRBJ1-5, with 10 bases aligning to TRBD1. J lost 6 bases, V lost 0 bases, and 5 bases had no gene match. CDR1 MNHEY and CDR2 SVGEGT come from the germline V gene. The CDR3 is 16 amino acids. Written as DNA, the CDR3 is TGTGCCAGCAGTTACTCCGGGACAGGGGCTTCTCAGCCCCAGCATTTT. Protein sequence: CASSYSGTGASQPQHF.

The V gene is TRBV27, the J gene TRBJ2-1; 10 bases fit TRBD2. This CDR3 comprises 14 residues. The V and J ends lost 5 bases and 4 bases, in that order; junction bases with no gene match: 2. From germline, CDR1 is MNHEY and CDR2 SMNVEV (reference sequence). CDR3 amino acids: CASSRTSGYNEQFF. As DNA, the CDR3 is TGTGCCAGCAGTCGGACTAGCGGTTACAATGAGCAGTTCTTC.

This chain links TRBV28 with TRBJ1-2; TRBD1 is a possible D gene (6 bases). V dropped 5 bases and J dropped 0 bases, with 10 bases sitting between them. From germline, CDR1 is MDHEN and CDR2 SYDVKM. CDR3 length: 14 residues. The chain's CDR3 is CASSPGTSNYGYTF. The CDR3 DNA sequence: TGTGCCAGCAGTCCCGGGACATCTAACTATGGCTACACCTTC.

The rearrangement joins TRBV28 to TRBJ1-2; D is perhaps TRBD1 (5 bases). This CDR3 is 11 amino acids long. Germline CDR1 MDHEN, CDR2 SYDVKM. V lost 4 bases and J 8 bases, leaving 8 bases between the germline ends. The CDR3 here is CASSSNRGYTF. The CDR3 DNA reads TGTGCCAGCAGTTCGAACAGGGGCTACACCTTC.

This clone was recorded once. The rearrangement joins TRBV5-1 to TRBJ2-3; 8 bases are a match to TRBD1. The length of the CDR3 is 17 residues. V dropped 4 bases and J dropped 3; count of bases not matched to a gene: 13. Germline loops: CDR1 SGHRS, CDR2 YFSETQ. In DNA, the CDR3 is TGCGCCAGCAGCAGGGGACAGGCTCCCCCCTTTACAGATACGCAGTATTTT. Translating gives CASSRGQAPPFTDTQYF.

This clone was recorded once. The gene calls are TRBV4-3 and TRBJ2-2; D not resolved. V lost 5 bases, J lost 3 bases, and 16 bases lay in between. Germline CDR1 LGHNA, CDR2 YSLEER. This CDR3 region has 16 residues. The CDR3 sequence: CASSYDADGDTGELFF. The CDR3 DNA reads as TGCGCCAGCAGCTACGACGCCGACGGAGACACCGGGGAGCTGTTTTTT.

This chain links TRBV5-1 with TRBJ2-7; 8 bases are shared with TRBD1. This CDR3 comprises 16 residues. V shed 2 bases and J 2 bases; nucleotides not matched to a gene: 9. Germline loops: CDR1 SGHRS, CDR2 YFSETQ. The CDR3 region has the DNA TGCGCCAGCAGCTTTGGGACAGGTCCCCCACCCTACGAGCAGTACTTC. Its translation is CASSFGTGPPPYEQYF.

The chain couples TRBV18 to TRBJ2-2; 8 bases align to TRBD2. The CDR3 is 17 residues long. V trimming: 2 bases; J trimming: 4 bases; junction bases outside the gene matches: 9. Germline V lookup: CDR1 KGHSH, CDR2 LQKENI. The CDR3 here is CASSPSSGGYITGELFF. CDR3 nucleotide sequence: TGTGCCAGCTCACCATCCAGCGGGGGATACATCACCGGGGAGCTGTTTTTT.

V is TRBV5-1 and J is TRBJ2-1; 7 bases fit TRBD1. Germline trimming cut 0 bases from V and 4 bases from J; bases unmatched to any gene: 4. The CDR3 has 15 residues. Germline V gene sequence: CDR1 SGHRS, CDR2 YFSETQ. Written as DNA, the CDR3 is TGCGCCAGCAGCTTGGATGGACAGGTATACAATGAGCAGTTCTTC. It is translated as CASSLDGQVYNEQFF.

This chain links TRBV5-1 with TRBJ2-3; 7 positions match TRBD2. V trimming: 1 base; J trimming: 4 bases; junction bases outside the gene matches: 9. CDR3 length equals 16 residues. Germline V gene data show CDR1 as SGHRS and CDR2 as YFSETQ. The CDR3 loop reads CASSLSMRELADTQYF. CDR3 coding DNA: TGCGCCAGCAGCTTGAGTATGCGGGAGCTCGCAGATACGCAGTATTTT.

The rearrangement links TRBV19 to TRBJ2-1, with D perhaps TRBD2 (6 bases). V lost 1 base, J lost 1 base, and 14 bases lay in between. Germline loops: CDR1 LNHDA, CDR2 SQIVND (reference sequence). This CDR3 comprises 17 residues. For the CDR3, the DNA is TGTGCCAGTAGTATAGCGATCAGGGCGGGGTCCTACAATGAGCAGTTCTTC. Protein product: CASSIAIRAGSYNEQFF.

The CDR3 sequence: CASSPRTGTGANVLTF. CDR3 coding DNA: TGTGCCAGCTCACCGAGGACGGGGACTGGGGCCAACGTCCTGACTTTC. The gene calls are TRBV18 and TRBJ2-6; D may be TRBD2 (5 bases). CDR1 is KGHSH and CDR2 is LQKENI in the germline V gene. The CDR3 is 16 amino acids. The V and J ends lost 3 bases and 2 bases respectively, with 11 bases between them.

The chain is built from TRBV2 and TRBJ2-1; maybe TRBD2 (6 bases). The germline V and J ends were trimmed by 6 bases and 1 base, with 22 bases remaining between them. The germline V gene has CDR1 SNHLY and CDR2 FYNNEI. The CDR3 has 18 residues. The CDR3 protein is CASRAHPTGVVSYNEQFF. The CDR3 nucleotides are TGTGCCAGCAGGGCCCACCCTACGGGGGTTGTGTCCTACAATGAGCAGTTCTTC.

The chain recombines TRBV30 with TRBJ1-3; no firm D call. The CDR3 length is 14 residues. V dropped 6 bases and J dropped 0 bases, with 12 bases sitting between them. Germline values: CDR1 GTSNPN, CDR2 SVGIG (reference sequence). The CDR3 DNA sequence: TGTGCCTGCCGAGATTCAGGCTCTGGAAACACCATATATTTT. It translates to CACRDSGSGNTIYF.